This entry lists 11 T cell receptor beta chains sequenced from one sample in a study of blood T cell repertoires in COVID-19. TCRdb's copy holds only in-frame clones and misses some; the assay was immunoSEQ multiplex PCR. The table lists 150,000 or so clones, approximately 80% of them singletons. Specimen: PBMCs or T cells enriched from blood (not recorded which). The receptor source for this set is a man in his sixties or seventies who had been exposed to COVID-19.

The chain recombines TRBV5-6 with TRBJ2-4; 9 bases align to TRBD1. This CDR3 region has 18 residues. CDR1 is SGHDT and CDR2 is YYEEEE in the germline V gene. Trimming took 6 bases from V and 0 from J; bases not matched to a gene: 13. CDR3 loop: CASTLRDRVQLAKNIQYF. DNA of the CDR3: TGTGCCAGCACCCTAAGGGACAGGGTCCAGCTAGCCAAAAACATTCAGTACTTC. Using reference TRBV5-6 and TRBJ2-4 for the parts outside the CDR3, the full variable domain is DAGVTQSPTHLIKTRGQQVTLRCSPKSGHDTVSWYQQALGQGPQFIFQYYEEEERQRGNFPDRFSGHQFPNYSSELNVNALLLGDSALYLCASTLRDRVQLAKNIQYFGAGTRLSVL.

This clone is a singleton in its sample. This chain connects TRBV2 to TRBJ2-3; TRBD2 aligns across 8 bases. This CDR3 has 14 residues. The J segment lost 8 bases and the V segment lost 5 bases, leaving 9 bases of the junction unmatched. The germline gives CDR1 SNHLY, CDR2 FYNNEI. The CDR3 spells CASSLGLAGGTQYF. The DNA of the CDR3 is TGTGCCAGCAGTCTCGGACTAGCTGGGGGTACGCAGTATTTT.

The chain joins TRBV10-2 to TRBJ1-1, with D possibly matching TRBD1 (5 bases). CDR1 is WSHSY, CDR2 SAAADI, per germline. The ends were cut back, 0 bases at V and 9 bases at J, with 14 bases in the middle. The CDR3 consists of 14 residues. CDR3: CASSESGGGGKAFF. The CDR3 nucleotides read TGCGCCAGCAGTGAGTCAGGAGGCGGGGGGAAAGCTTTCTTT.

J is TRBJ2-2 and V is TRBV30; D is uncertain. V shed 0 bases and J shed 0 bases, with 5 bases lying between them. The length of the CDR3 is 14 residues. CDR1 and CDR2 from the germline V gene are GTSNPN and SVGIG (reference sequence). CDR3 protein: CAWSVRANTGELFF. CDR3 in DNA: TGTGCCTGGAGTGTACGAGCGAACACCGGGGAGCTGTTTTTT.

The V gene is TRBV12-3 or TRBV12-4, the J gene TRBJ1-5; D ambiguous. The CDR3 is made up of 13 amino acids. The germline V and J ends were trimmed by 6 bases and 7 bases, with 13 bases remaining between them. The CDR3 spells CASSLAPGQPQHF. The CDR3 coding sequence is TGTGCCAGCAGCCTAGCCCCCGGGCAGCCCCAGCATTTT.

The chain's CDR3 is CASSHPSYEQYF. The CDR3 nucleotides are TGCGCCAGCAGTCACCCTTCCTACGAGCAGTACTTC. This chain links TRBV23-1 with TRBJ2-7; no reliable D call. TRBV23-1 is assigned to the ORF class and has an uncertain function. The CDR3 has 12 residues. Trimming stripped 3 bases from V and 1 base from J, with 4 bases between.

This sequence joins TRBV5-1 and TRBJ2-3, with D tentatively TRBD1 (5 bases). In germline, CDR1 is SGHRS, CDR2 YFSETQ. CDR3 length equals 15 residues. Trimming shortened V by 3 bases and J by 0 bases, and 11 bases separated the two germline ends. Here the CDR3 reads CASSSLSGSTDTQYF. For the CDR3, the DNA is TGCGCCAGCAGCTCTCTGTCAGGGAGCACAGATACGCAGTATTTT. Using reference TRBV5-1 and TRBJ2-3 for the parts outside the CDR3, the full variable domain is KAGVTQTPRYLIKTRGQQVTLSCSPISGHRSVSWYQQTPGQGLQFLFEYFSETQRNKGNFPGRFSGRQFSNSRSEMNVSTLELGDSALYLCASSSLSGSTDTQYFGPGTRLTVL.

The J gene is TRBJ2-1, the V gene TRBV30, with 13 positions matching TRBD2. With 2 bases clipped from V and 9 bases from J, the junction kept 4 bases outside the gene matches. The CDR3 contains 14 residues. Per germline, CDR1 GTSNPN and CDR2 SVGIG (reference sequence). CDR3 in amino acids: CAWSPGLAGVEQFF. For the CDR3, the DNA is TGTGCCTGGAGTCCCGGACTAGCGGGGGTTGAGCAGTTCTTC.

The CDR3 sequence is CASSLQGVPNSPLHF. The DNA of the CDR3 is TGTGCCAGCAGCTTACAAGGGGTCCCTAATTCACCCCTCCACTTT. The gene calls are TRBV7-3 and TRBJ1-6; a possible D gene is TRBD1 (5 bases). Trimming took off 2 bases at V and 6 bases at J, with 11 bases between the two ends. The germline V gene encodes CDR1 SGHTA and CDR2 FQGTGA. This CDR3 has 15 residues.

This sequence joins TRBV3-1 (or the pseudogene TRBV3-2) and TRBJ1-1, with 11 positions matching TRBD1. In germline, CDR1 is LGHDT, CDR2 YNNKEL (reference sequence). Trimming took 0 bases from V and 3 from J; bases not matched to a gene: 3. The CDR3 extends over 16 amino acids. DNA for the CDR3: TGTGCCAGCAGCCAAGAAGGACAGGGGGCCTACACTGAAGCTTTCTTT. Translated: CASSQEGQGAYTEAFF.

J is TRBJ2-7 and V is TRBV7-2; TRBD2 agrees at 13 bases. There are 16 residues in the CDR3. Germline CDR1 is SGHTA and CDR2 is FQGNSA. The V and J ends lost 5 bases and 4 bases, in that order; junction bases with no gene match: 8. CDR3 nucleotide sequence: TGTGCCAGCAGCGACCGAACTAGCGGGAGGGGTTACGAGCAGTACTTC. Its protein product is CASSDRTSGRGYEQYF.